Shown below are 16 T cell receptor beta chains from a single sample sequenced in a study of response to subunit inactivated influenza vaccine. TCRdb re-analysed the RT-PCR reads in MiXCR, keeping a single row per CDR3 protein. The sample records fewer than 600,000 distinct CDR3 sequences, 7.2% being singletons. Sequenced here: PBMCs from blood, sampled around 25 months after vaccination. The receptors come from a man aged 45 to 75 who received an inactivated influenza vaccine.

This clonotype has more than one count but fewer than ten. J is TRBJ2-2 and V is TRBV2; D uncertain. This CDR3 is 14 amino acids long. Germline assignment: CDR1 SNHLY and CDR2 FYNNEI. The V end lost 4 bases, the J end lost 6 bases, and 12 bases lay between the germline ends. CDR3 in amino acids: CASSGTNQAGELFF. Here the CDR3 DNA reads TGTGCCAGCAGTGGGACCAATCAAGCCGGGGAGCTGTTTTTT.

The chain employs TRBV6-2 or TRBV6-3 and TRBJ2-7; 13 nucleotides align to TRBD2. The V and J ends lost 5 bases and 6 bases, in that order; junction bases with no gene match: 4. Germline CDR1 is MNHEY and CDR2 is SVGEGT. CDR3 length: 14 residues. The CDR3 reads CASSLTSGRFEQYF. CDR3 sequence (DNA): TGTGCCAGCAGTCTGACTAGCGGGAGGTTCGAGCAGTACTTC.

Many counts were recorded for this clonotype. The J gene is TRBJ2-1, the V gene TRBV11-2; 10 bases line up with TRBD2. This CDR3 has 17 amino acids. Germline-derived CDR1 and CDR2 are SGHAT and FQNNGV. The junction had 11 bases not matched to a gene; V was cut back by 1 base and J by 8 bases. The CDR3: CASSLGFSGGAFDEQFF. The DNA for the CDR3 is TGTGCCAGCAGCTTAGGGTTCAGCGGGGGGGCCTTCGATGAGCAGTTCTTC. The full variable domain, in which reference TRBV11-2 and TRBJ2-1 provide the parts outside the CDR3, is EAGVAQSPRYKIIEKRQSVAFWCNPISGHATLYWYQQILGQGPKLLIQFQNNGVVDDSQLPKDRFSAERLKGVDSTLKIQPAKLEDSAVYLCASSLGFSGGAFDEQFFGPGTRLTVL.

V gene TRBV3-1 combines with J gene TRBJ1-3; tentatively, D is TRBD1 (6 bases). Germline CDR1 is LGHDT and CDR2 is YNNKEL (reference sequence). This CDR3 has 16 amino acids. Trimming removed 2 bases at V and 2 bases at J, with 13 bases between. This chain's CDR3 is CASSQQVQGTGNTIYF. CDR3 bases: TGTGCCAGCAGCCAACAAGTTCAGGGGACTGGAAACACCATATATTTT. The full variable domain, with the rest looked up from reference TRBV3-1 and TRBJ1-3, is DTAVSQTPKYLVTQMGNDKSIKCEQNLGHDTMYWYKQDSKKFLKIMFSYNNKELIINETVPNRFSPKSPDKAHLNLHINSLELGDSAVYFCASSQQVQGTGNTIYFGEGSWLTVV.

This clonotype has at least ten counts. The rearrangement uses TRBV12-3 or TRBV12-4 and TRBJ2-7; D may be TRBD1 (5 bases). The length of the CDR3 is 14 residues. The ends were cut back, 3 bases at V and 0 bases at J, with 9 bases in the middle. The CDR3 spells CASSFRESSYEQYF. In DNA, the CDR3 is TGTGCCAGCAGTTTCAGGGAAAGCTCCTACGAGCAGTACTTC.

This clonotype was recorded a few times. The CDR3 loop is CASSLTAEPNSPLHF. DNA for the CDR3: TGTGCCAGCAGCTTAACGGCAGAACCGAATTCACCCCTCCACTTT. J is TRBJ1-6 and V is TRBV7-3; the D is unclear. Germline-derived CDR1 and CDR2 are SGHTA and FQGTGA. This CDR3 is built from 15 residues. V was pared by 0 bases and J by 7 bases, with 10 bases between.

This clonotype was recorded many times. The chain links TRBV4-1 to TRBJ2-7, with 9 bases identical to TRBD1. Germline V CDR1 and CDR2: MGHRA, YSYEKL. The CDR3 has 15 residues. With 0 bases clipped from V and 3 bases from J, the junction kept 3 bases outside the gene matches. CDR3 amino acids: CASSQDGTGFYEQYF. CDR3 nucleotide sequence: TGCGCCAGCAGCCAAGACGGGACAGGGTTCTACGAGCAGTACTTC.

As to this clonotype: Germline and junction disagree at one end, which may indicate a read error. The chain joins TRBV6-5 to TRBJ2-7, with 8 bases lining up with TRBD1. Germline V gives CDR1 MNHEY, CDR2 SVGAGI. The CDR3 length is 14 residues. The CDR3 DNA follows: TGTGCCAGCAGTTACGGACAGGGAGCCTACGATCAGTACTTC. This gives the protein CASSYGQGAYDQYF.

This clonotype was observed a handful of times. The rearrangement uses TRBV20-1 and TRBJ2-5, with 9 positions matching TRBD1. V lost 3 bases, J lost 1 base, and 6 bases stayed unmatched. This CDR3 is built from 15 residues. CDR1 and CDR2 (germline): DFQATT, SNEGSKA (reference sequence). The CDR3 spells CSARPGTGIQETQYF. CDR3 sequence (DNA): TGCAGTGCTAGGCCCGGGACAGGGATCCAAGAGACCCAGTACTTC.

This clonotype was observed a few times. The chain carries TRBV7-2 and TRBJ1-4; D is unclear. CDR3 length equals 16 residues. V dropped 1 base and J dropped 4 bases, with 13 bases sitting between them. In germline, CDR1 is SGHTA, CDR2 FQGNSA. The CDR3, as DNA: TGTGCCAGCAGCTTAGAGGCGGTGAGAAGTAATGAAAAACTGTTTTTT. Protein: CASSLEAVRSNEKLFF.

This clonotype showed up just a few times. J is TRBJ2-3 and V is TRBV30, with 9 bases matching TRBD1. The CDR3 totals 15 residues. Germline CDR1 reads GTSNPN; CDR2 reads SVGIG (reference sequence). V was pared by 2 bases and J by 4 bases, with 7 bases of the junction left unmatched. CDR3 sequence reads: CAWSRTGESSDTQYF. CDR3 DNA sequence: TGTGCCTGGAGTAGGACAGGGGAAAGTTCAGATACGCAGTATTTT.

This chain connects TRBV20-1 to TRBJ2-1, with 9 bases identical to TRBD2. This CDR3 contains 16 residues. The V segment lost 0 bases and the J segment 4 bases; nucleotides outside the gene matches: 7. Germline lookup yields CDR1 DFQATT and CDR2 SNEGSKA (reference sequence). CDR3 bases: TGCAGTGCTAGAGAGATGGGCGGGGGGGCTTACAATGAGCAGTTCTTC. It specifies CSAREMGGGAYNEQFF.

CDR3 sequence reads: CSARAREGNRYNEQFF. In DNA form, the CDR3 reads TGCAGTGCTAGAGCGCGGGAGGGTAACCGCTACAATGAGCAGTTCTTC. The chain uses TRBV20-1 and TRBJ2-1; 9 bases are shared with TRBD2. CDR1 DFQATT and CDR2 SNEGSKA come from the germline V gene (reference sequence). Trimming cost V 1 base and J 3 bases; bases outside gene matches: 7. The CDR3 covers 16 residues.

This clonotype was observed a few times. The chain combines TRBV20-1 with TRBJ2-2, with TRBD1 identical over 8 bases. CDR1 and CDR2 from the germline V gene are DFQATT and SNEGSKA (reference sequence). The CDR3 is 16 residues long. With V trimmed by 0 bases and J by 3 bases, 6 bases remained unmatched. CDR3 in DNA: TGCAGTGCTAGAGATAGTGGACAGGGCTACACCGGGGAGCTGTTTTTT. This translates into CSARDSGQGYTGELFF.

The chain recombines TRBV5-1 with TRBJ2-5; 8 bases map to TRBD2. Germline V gene lookup returns CDR1 SGHRS and CDR2 YFSETQ. CDR3 size: 15 residues. J gave up 5 bases and V 0 bases, and 6 bases lay outside the gene matches. DNA of the CDR3: TGCGCCAGCAGCTTGGCCGGGAGGGGCCCGGAGACCCAGTACTTC. It specifies CASSLAGRGPETQYF.

The chain couples TRBV25-1 to TRBJ1-4; 8 bases fit TRBD1. With V trimmed by 6 bases and J by 7 bases, 10 bases remained unmatched. This CDR3 contains 15 residues. Per the germline V gene, CDR1 is MGHDK and CDR2 is SYGVNS. CDR3 loop: CASSLTGDFSEKLFF. As DNA, the CDR3 is TGTGCCAGCAGCCTGACAGGGGATTTCAGTGAAAAACTGTTTTTT.